The rows below give T cell receptor beta chains drawn from one sample of a study of blood T cell repertoires in COVID-19. TCRdb's table, derived via immunoSEQ multiplex PCR, lists solely in-frame clones and lacks some. The sample carries more than 200,000 clones, about nine tenths recorded once. Material for sequencing was peripheral blood. These receptors all come from a man aged 70 or older with acute or convalescent COVID-19. CDR3s include the opening cysteine and the closing phenylalanine or tryptophan. A D gene is named only where the DNA matches it firmly. Rows give clone size only sometimes, using once, few, many, or a class for an expanded clone.

J | size | V | D | CDR3 | DNA
TRBJ2-6 | . | TRBV20-1 | TRBD1 | CSASEGAGANVLTF | TGCAGTGCTAGTGAGGGGGCCGGGGCCAACGTCCTGACTTTC
TRBJ2-7 | . | TRBV27 | TRBD1 | CASSAWTGGLYEQYF | TGTGCCAGCAGTGCCTGGACAGGGGGACTCTACGAGCAGTACTTC
TRBJ1-5 | . | TRBV20-1 | TRBD1 | CSASQGGLYSNQPQHF | TGCAGTGCCAGTCAGGGGGGCCTTTATAGCAATCAGCCCCAGCATTTT
TRBJ2-7 | . | TRBV25-1 | TRBD1 | CASSEGTGTGSYEQYF | TGTGCCAGCAGTGAAGGGACTGGGACAGGGTCTTACGAGCAGTACTTC
TRBJ2-3 | . | TRBV28 | TRBD1 | CASSLLTGLADTQYF | TGTGCCAGCAGTTTATTGACAGGGCTGGCAGATACGCAGTATTTT
TRBJ2-2 | . | TRBV9 | TRBD1 | CASSPRGLSTGELFF | TGTGCCAGCAGCCCCAGGGGGCTCTCAACCGGGGAGCTGTTTTTT
TRBJ2-6 | few | TRBV30 | . | CAWSVGGSGANVLTF | TGTGCCTGGAGTGTAGGGGGATCTGGGGCCAACGTCCTGACTTTC
TRBJ1-1 | once | TRBV7-9 | . | CASEEGPGAFF | TGTGCCAGCGAGGAGGGGCCAGGGGCTTTCTTT
TRBJ1-5 | . | TRBV2 | TRBD1 | CASSEGQGILAQHF | TGTGCCAGCAGTGAAGGACAGGGAATTTTAGCCCAGCATTTT
TRBJ1-2 | . | TRBV30 | . | CAWGRGSYGYTF | TGTGCCTGGGGCAGGGGATCCTATGGCTACACCTTC
TRBJ2-5 | . | TRBV3-1/TRBV3-2 | . | CASSRMAGQETQYF | TGTGCCAGCAGCCGGATGGCGGGGCAAGAGACCCAGTACTTC
TRBJ2-1 | . | TRBV30 | . | CAWSARTAYYNEQFF | TGTGCCTGGAGTGCCAGGACAGCCTACTACAATGAGCAGTTCTTC
TRBJ1-2 | . | TRBV27 | . | CASSAGALNYGYTF | TGTGCCAGCTCTGCAGGGGCGCTTAACTATGGCTACACCTTC
TRBJ2-7 | few | TRBV7-2 | TRBD2 | CASSLQPIAGVGEQYF | TGTGCCAGCAGCCTCCAACCCATAGCGGGAGTGGGTGAGCAGTACTTC
TRBJ2-1 | . | TRBV5-1 | . | CASSYPWGEDDEQFF | TGCGCCAGCAGCTACCCTTGGGGGGAGGATGATGAGCAGTTCTTC
TRBJ2-7 | . | TRBV7-9 | . | CASSLVGAALYEQYF | TGTGCCAGCAGCTTAGTAGGAGCGGCCCTCTACGAGCAGTACTTC
TRBJ2-1 | . | TRBV12-3/TRBV12-4 | . | CASSVQGFEQFF | TGTGCCAGCAGTGTCCAGGGTTTTGAGCAGTTCTTC
TRBJ2-7 | . | TRBV18 | . | CASSPPPGRMEQYF | TGTGCCAGCTCACCACCCCCGGGTAGAATGGAGCAGTACTTC
TRBJ1-2 | . | TRBV30 | . | CAWSATRARGGYGYTF | TGTGCCTGGAGTGCAACCCGGGCCCGAGGAGGTTACGGCTACACCTTC
TRBJ2-5 | . | TRBV20-1 | TRBD2 | CSASMAGGPKETQYF | TGCAGTGCTAGTATGGCGGGAGGACCGAAAGAGACCCAGTACTTC
TRBJ1-3 | . | TRBV19 | . | CASSIVQVDSGNTIYF | TGTGCCAGTAGTATAGTTCAGGTGGACTCTGGAAACACCATATATTTT
TRBJ2-5 | . | TRBV5-1 | TRBD2 | CASSLGLAGQETQYF | TGCGCCAGCAGCTTAGGACTAGCGGGACAAGAGACCCAGTACTTC
TRBJ1-1 | . | TRBV25-1 | . | CASSVFPGGNTEAFF | TGTGCCAGCAGTGTTTTTCCGGGAGGAAACACTGAAGCTTTCTTT
TRBJ1-2 | . | TRBV6-5 | . | CASSTGGGVVGYTF | TGTGCCAGCAGTACGGGTGGCGGGGTTGTTGGCTACACCTTC
TRBJ1-1 | once | TRBV3-1/TRBV3-2 | TRBD1 | CASSLGTGLATEAFF | TGTGCCAGCAGCCTCGGGACAGGTTTGGCCACTGAAGCTTTCTTT
TRBJ2-7 | . | TRBV27 | TRBD2 | CASSSLGLAGSYEQYF | TGTGCCAGCAGTTCTTTAGGACTAGCGGGATCCTACGAGCAGTACTTC
TRBJ2-7 | once | TRBV27 | TRBD2 | CASSPRTRAYEQYF | TGTGCCAGCAGTCCCCGGACTAGAGCCTACGAGCAGTACTTC